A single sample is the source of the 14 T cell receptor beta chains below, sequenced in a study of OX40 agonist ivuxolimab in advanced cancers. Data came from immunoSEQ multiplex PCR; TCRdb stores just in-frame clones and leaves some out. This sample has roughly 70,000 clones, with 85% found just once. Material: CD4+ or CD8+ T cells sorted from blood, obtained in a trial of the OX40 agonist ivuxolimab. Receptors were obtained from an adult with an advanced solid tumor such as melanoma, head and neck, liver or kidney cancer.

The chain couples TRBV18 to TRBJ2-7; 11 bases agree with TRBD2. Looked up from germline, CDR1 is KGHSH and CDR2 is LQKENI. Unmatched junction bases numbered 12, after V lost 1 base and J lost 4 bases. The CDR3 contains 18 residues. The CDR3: CASSPLGIAGGPPYEQYF. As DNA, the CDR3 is TGTGCCAGCTCACCACTCGGGATAGCGGGAGGGCCCCCATACGAGCAGTACTTC.

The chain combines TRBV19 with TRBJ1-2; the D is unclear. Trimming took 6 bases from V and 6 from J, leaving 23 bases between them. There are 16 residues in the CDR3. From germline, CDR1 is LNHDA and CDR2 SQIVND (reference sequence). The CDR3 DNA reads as TGTGCCAGTAGACCGTTTCTTTTTCCAGAGGTAAATGGCTACACCTTC. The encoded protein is CASRPFLFPEVNGYTF.

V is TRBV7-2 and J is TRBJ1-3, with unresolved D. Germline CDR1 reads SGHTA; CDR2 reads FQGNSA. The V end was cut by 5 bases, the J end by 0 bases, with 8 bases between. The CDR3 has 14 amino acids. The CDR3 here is CASSLQNSGNTIYF. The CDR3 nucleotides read TGTGCCAGCAGCCTACAGAACTCTGGAAACACCATATATTTT.

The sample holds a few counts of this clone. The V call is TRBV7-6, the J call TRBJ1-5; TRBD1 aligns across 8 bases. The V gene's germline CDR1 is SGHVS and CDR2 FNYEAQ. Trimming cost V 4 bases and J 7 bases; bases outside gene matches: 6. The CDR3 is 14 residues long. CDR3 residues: CASSSAGGQQPQHF. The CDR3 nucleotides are TGTGCCAGCAGCTCGGCAGGGGGCCAGCAGCCCCAGCATTTT.

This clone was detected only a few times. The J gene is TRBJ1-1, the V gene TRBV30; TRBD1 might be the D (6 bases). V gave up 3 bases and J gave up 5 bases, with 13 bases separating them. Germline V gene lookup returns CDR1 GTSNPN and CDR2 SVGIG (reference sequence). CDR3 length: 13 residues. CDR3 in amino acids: CAWSGRGATEAFF. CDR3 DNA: TGTGCCTGGAGCGGCAGGGGAGCGACTGAAGCTTTCTTT.

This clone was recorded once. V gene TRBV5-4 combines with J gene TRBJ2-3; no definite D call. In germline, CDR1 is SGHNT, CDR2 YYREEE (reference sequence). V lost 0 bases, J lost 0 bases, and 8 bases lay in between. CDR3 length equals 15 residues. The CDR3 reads CASSLAGQSTDTQYF. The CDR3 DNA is TGTGCCAGCAGCTTGGCGGGCCAGAGCACAGATACGCAGTATTTT. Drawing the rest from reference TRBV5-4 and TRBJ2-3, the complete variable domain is ETGVTQSPTHLIKTRGQQVTLRCSSQSGHNTVSWYQQALGQGPQFIFQYYREEENGRGNFPPRFSGLQFPNYSSELNVNALELDDSALYLCASSLAGQSTDTQYFGPGTRLTVL.

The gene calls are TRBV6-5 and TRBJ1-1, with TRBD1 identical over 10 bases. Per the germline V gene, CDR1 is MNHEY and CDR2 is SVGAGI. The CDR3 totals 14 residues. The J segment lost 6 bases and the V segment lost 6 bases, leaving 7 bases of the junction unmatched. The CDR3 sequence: CASRKSGQGAEAFF. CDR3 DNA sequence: TGTGCCAGCAGGAAGAGTGGACAGGGGGCTGAAGCTTTCTTT.

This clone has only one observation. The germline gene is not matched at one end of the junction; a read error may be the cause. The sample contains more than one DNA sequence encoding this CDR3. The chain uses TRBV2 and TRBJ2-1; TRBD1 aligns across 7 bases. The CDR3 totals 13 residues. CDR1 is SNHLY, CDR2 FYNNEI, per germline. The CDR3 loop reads CARGTPKANEQFF. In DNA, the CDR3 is TGCGCCAGGGGGACCCCGAAGGCGAATGAGCAGTTCTTC.

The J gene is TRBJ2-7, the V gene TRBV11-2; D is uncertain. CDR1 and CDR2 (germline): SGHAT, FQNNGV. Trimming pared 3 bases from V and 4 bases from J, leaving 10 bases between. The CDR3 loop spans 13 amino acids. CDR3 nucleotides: TGTGCCAGCAGCTTGACGGAAACATACGAGCAGTACTTC. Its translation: CASSLTETYEQYF.

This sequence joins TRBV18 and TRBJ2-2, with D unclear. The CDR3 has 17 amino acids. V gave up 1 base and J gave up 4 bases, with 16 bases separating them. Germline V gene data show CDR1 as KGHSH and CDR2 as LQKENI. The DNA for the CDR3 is TGTGCCAGCTCACCACTCCGCGACGGCCCGGTCACCGGGGAGCTGTTTTTT. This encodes CASSPLRDGPVTGELFF. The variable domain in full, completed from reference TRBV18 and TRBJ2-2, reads NAGVMQNPRHLVRRRGQEARLRCSPMKGHSHVYWYRQLPEEGLKFMVYLQKENIIDESGMPKERFSAEFPKEGPSILRIQQVVRGDSAAYFCASSPLRDGPVTGELFFGEGSRLTVL.

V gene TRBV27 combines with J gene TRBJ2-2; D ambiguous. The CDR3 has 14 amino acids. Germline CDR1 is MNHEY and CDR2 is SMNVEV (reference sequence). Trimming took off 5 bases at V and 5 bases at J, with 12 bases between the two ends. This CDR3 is CASSALQRTGELFF. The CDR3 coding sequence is TGTGCCAGCAGTGCCCTCCAGCGAACCGGGGAGCTGTTTTTT.

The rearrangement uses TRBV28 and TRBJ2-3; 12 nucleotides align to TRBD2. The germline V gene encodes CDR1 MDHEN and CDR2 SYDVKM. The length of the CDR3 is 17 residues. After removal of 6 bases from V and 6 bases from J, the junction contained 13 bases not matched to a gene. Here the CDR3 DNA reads TGTGCCAGCAGCTCGCTCAGACTAGCGGGAGCATCTGATACGCAGTATTTT. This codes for CASSSLRLAGASDTQYF. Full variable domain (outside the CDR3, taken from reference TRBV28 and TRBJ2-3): DVKVTQSSRYLVKRTGEKVFLECVQDMDHENMFWYRQDPGLGLRLIYFSYDVKMKEKGDIPEGYSVSREKKERFSLILESASTNQTSMYLCASSSLRLAGASDTQYFGPGTRLTVL.

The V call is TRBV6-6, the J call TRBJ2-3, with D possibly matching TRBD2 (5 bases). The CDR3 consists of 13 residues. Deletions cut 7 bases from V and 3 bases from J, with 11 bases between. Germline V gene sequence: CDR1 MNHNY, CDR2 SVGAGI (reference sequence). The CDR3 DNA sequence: TGTGCCAGCACGGGCCGCGGGACAGATACGCAGTATTTT. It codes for CASTGRGTDTQYF.

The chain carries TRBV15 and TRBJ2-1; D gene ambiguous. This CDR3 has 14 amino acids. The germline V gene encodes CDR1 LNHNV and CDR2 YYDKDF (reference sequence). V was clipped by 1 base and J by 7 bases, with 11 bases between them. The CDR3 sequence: CATSRVGSVNEQFF. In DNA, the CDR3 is TGTGCCACCAGCAGAGTTGGTAGTGTAAATGAGCAGTTCTTC.